This T cell receptor beta chain comes out of a study of spatial heterogeneity in lung cancer. About the study: The donor group consisted of some 70 patients who had untreated, early-stage non-small cell lung cancer. The study observed each unique TCR and UMI combination more than ten times on average in raw reads.

Per germline, CDR1 SGHDN and CDR2 FVKESK. The V gene lost 1 base and the J gene lost 0 bases, with 22 bases spanning the gap. This CDR3 contains 19 residues. Time point given: blood at routine non-recurrence follow-up after resection. Sequencing covered unsorted whole RNA taken from tumor, nontumor lung or frozen PBMC. Unique molecular identifiers tagged every individual TCR cDNA molecule. TCRdb passed the 5' RACE reads through MiXCR, listing each CDR3 protein once. The sample yields about 120,000 distinct CDR3 sequences, approximately 12% seen once. This clonotype was sampled from a male donor with early-stage non-small cell lung cancer. This chain links TRBV14 with TRBJ2-7; either TRBD1 or TRBD2 may fit D (5 bases each). The source material was PBMCs, sampled at follow-up. CDR3 nucleotides: TGTGCCAGCAGCCAAGGAGGCCCCAGGGAGACACTTCTCTCCTACGAGCAGTACTTC. This codes for CASSQGGPRETLLSYEQYF.